One and the same sample provided the 8 T cell receptor beta chains below, sequenced in a study of PD-L1 blockade in urothelial cancer. Data came from immunoSEQ multiplex PCR; TCRdb stores just in-frame clones and leaves some out. Among around 100,000 clones listed, roughly 84% were seen once. The time point denotes: pretreatment peripheral blood. The sample was PBMCs, taken around atezolizumab (anti-PD-L1) treatment. These receptors came from a man between 60 and 70 years old with urothelial cancer.

CDR3: CASSQGLGEYSDTQYF. The CDR3 DNA follows: TGTGCCAGCAGCCAGGGACTAGGCGAGTATTCGGATACGCAGTATTTT. The gene calls are TRBV5-6 and TRBJ2-3; 8 bases agree with TRBD2. The CDR3 extends over 16 amino acids. Trimming at V came to 4 bases and at J to 6 bases, leaving 13 bases not matched to a gene. The V gene's germline CDR1 is SGHDT and CDR2 YYEEEE.

The chain combines TRBV27 with TRBJ1-6, with 7 bases matching TRBD1. The CDR3 runs 15 residues. V lost 5 bases, J lost 5 bases, and 6 bases stayed unmatched. Germline lookup yields CDR1 MNHEY and CDR2 SMNVEV (reference sequence). The DNA of the CDR3 is TGTGCCAGCAGTCTCGAGGGACAGAATAATTCACCCCTCCACTTT. Protein: CASSLEGQNNSPLHF.

The V call is TRBV28, the J call TRBJ2-5; perhaps TRBD1 as D (5 bases). The CDR3 spans 14 residues. Germline V gene lookup returns CDR1 MDHEN and CDR2 SYDVKM. With 3 bases removed from V and 4 bases from J, the gap between germline ends came to 12 bases. The CDR3 DNA reads as TGTGCCAGCAGTTTGGGTAGGGGAAGAGAGACCCAGTACTTC. Its translation is CASSLGRGRETQYF. Filled out from reference TRBV28 and TRBJ2-5, the complete variable domain reads DVKVTQSSRYLVKRTGEKVFLECVQDMDHENMFWYRQDPGLGLRLIYFSYDVKMKEKGDIPEGYSVSREKKERFSLILESASTNQTSMYLCASSLGRGRETQYFGPGTRLLVL.

The chain carries TRBV28 and TRBJ1-1; no firm D call. V lost 4 bases to trimming and J lost 7 bases, with 10 bases between them. Germline CDR1 reads MDHEN; CDR2 reads SYDVKM. The CDR3 loop spans 12 amino acids. The CDR3 sequence: CASSSDWVEAFF. The CDR3 nucleotides are TGTGCCAGCAGTTCGGACTGGGTTGAAGCTTTCTTT.

The J gene is TRBJ2-7, the V gene TRBV29-1; perhaps TRBD2 as D (5 bases). The CDR3 totals 12 residues. Germline loops: CDR1 SQVTM, CDR2 ANQGSEA. Trimming pared 2 bases from V and 8 bases from J, leaving 13 bases between. The chain's CDR3 is CSVETGSHKQYF. The DNA of the CDR3 is TGCAGCGTTGAAACTGGGAGCCATAAGCAGTACTTC.

This clone was seen once. The chain employs TRBV7-2 and TRBJ2-2; 8 bases agree with TRBD2. Germline V gene data show CDR1 as SGHTA and CDR2 as FQGNSA. This CDR3 contains 14 residues. V lost 5 bases, J lost 6 bases, and 5 bases stayed unmatched. The CDR3 loop is CASSRGGAAGELFF. Written as DNA, the CDR3 is TGTGCCAGCAGCCGGGGGGGGGCAGCCGGGGAGCTGTTTTTT.

Only a few counts were recorded for this clone. This chain joins TRBV27 and TRBJ1-2; TRBD1 matches 7 bases. CDR1 is MNHEY, CDR2 SMNVEV, per germline (reference sequence). The J segment lost 0 bases and the V segment lost 3 bases, leaving 19 bases of the junction unmatched. The CDR3 covers 20 residues. CDR3 in DNA: TGTGCCAGCAGTTTTATTGATCGAGTAGGGGGCGTGAAGTCTAACTATGGCTACACCTTC. The encoded protein is CASSFIDRVGGVKSNYGYTF.

The rearrangement uses TRBV28 and TRBJ2-7; D is possibly TRBD2 (6 bases). CDR3 length equals 12 residues. Germline CDR1 reads MDHEN; CDR2 reads SYDVKM. V was clipped by 5 bases and J by 6 bases, with 11 bases between them. The CDR3 sequence is CASSPPGGEQYF. As DNA, the CDR3 is TGTGCCAGCAGTCCCCCCGGGGGCGAGCAGTACTTC.